The entry that follows covers one TCR beta chain sequence. What this receptor recognizes is not known. Base qualities are not at hand, and no much larger clone is one base apart. Collaborating institutions collected whole blood in K2EDTA tubes following their own protocols. For TCRbeta analysis, collaborators shipped samples as frozen whole blood, isolated PBMCs, or DNA extracted from either of those sample types. TCRbeta CDR3 regions were amplified from genomic DNA using the immunoSEQ Assay, a bias-controlled multiplex PCR. In the original analysis: Within the assay, amplification of reference gene primers was used to estimate how many nucleated cells each sample contained. Sequence reads were collapsed and filtered to measure the absolute abundance of every unique TCRbeta CDR3 rearrangement. For each sample, productive Simpson clonality was calculated as the square root of Simpson's diversity index over productive rearrangements. Held by TCRdb, this immuneACCESS table contains in-frame sequences only and omits some clones. Under half of the omission traces to an unresolved V gene where checked; the cause of the rest is unknown. That table furnishes V, J and clone size, whereas the DNA furnished D and trimming. This sample comprises 470,000 or so clones, 85% to 90% of them detected only once. The top ten clones comprise over 4% of the sample.

These data originate in a study of blood T cell repertoires in COVID-19 (dated by TCRdb to the early 2020s). Looking at the study overall: Samples from collaborators originated in the United States, Italy and Spain and spanned both the acute and convalescent phases of COVID-19. The prospective study material was composed of cDNA or gDNA derived from T cells, B-cell-depleted T cells, or PBMCs. Subjects who had been exposed to COVID-19, were actively infected with it, or had recovered from it provided the deeply sampled blood TCRbeta repertoires that made up the dataset. The repertoires were released in a freely available public database intended as a resource for research on the immune response to SARS-CoV-2. Samples came from the ongoing ImmuneRACE study (first 160 participants) plus 1,254 subjects from 6 global collaborators. Nearly every sample came with metadata listing a de-identified subject ID, COVID-19 status, age in years and sex. Where available, HLA class I and class II types were taken from metadata supplied by the sample provider and were not determined by assay-based typing. Summary of the overall study and its limitations: Clinical and demographic metadata were provided uncurated, with the amount varying by source and participant.

Taken from the germline V gene, the CDR1 and CDR2 loops are SNHLY and FYNNEI. Deletion took 4 bases off V and 10 bases off J, with a span of 19 bases between the germline ends. The CDR3 runs 15 residues from the cysteine to the phenylalanine. The sequence is cut down to CDR3 DNA, 45 bases in frame from base 1. The receptor was isolated from a woman aged 25 to 39 with acute or convalescent COVID-19. The V and J segments used are TRBV2 and TRBJ1-4, with the D gene not clear enough to name. Sequenced sample: peripheral blood. The DNA sequence reads TGTGCCAGCAGTGGACGGGAGAGAACTTCGGGAAAACTGTTTTTT. Its product reads: CASSGRERTSGKLFF.